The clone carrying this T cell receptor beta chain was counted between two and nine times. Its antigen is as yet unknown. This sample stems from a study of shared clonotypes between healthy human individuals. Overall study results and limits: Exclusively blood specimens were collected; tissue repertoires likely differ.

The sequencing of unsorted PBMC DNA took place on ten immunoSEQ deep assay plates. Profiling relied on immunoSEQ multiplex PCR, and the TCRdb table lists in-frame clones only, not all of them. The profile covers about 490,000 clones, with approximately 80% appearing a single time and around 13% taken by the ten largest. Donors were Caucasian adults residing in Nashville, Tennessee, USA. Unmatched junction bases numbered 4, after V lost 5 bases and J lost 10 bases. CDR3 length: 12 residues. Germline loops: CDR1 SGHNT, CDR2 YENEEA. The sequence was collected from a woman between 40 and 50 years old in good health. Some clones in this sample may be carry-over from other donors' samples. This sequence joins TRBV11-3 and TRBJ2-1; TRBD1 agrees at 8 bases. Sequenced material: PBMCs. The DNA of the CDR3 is TGTGCCAGCAGCCCGACAGGGGCCGAGCAGTTCTTC. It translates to CASSPTGAEQFF.